This T cell receptor beta chain was identified in a study of cytomegalovirus exposure and HLA in healthy donors. A few counts support this clone. Its antigen remains unknown. Germline CDR1 reads SNHLY; CDR2 reads FYNNEI. V lost 3 bases and J lost 5, with 18 bases in between. The CDR3 totals 16 residues. Researchers ran the PCR with 60 Vbeta and 13 Jbeta primers. TCRdb's copy holds only in-frame clones and misses some; the assay was immunoSEQ multiplex PCR. The data show 100,000 or so clones, about an eighth seen once. Study-wide results and limits: Data from an earlier analysis indicated that most TCR beta V segments were productive either about 87% or about 30% of the time. Researchers had no immune exposure information except CMV serostatus available.

Sequencing used PBMCs. The sequence was collected from a man aged 35-49 years in good health and CMV-seropositive. The chain carries TRBV2 and TRBJ2-3; D perhaps matches TRBD1 (6 bases). CDR3 in amino acids: CASSDPPGPQGDTQYF. The CDR3 DNA is TGTGCCAGCAGTGACCCCCCAGGCCCACAGGGAGATACGCAGTATTTT.